The 30 T cell receptor beta chains listed next were all sequenced from one sample in a study of memory CD4+ T cells and cytomegalovirus serostatus. The assay was immunoSEQ multiplex PCR, and TCRdb's table has in-frame clones only and misses some. This sample has about 67,000 clones, with more than 75% found just once. Single viable CD3+CD4+CD8-CD45RO+ cells were sorted as the memory CD4+ T cells. Sample: memory CD4+ T cells from blood. These receptors all stem from an adult in good health and CMV-seropositive.

This clone was observed at least ten times. The CDR3 protein is CASSLDNGLAGYTKETQYF. The CDR3 DNA reads as TGTGCCAGCAGCTTGGATAACGGGCTAGCGGGTTATACAAAAGAGACCCAGTACTTC. The chain recombines TRBV5-4 with TRBJ2-5, with TRBD2 matching over 8 bases. The V and J ends lost 0 bases and 3 bases, in that order; junction bases with no gene match: 16. The germline V gene has CDR1 SGHNT and CDR2 YYREEE (reference sequence). The CDR3 is 19 residues long.

The chain has TRBV14 and TRBJ1-4; 7 bases are shared with TRBD1. Germline V gene sequence: CDR1 SGHDN, CDR2 FVKESK. The CDR3 is 16 amino acids. Germline trimming cut 4 bases from V and 7 bases from J; bases unmatched to any gene: 12. Here the CDR3 reads CASSLRQGGRGEKLFF. CDR3 DNA: TGTGCCAGCAGCCTTAGACAGGGCGGAAGGGGTGAAAAACTGTTTTTT.

About this clone: Distinct nucleotide sequences in the sample also encode this CDR3. The chain joins TRBV15 to TRBJ1-5, with unresolved D. Germline CDR1 LNHNV, CDR2 YYDKDF (reference sequence). CDR3 size: 12 residues. Trimming pared 3 bases from V and 4 bases from J, leaving 4 bases between. In DNA, the CDR3 is TGTGCCACCAGCAGGGTAAATCAGCCCCAGCATTTT. Protein sequence: CATSRVNQPQHF.

This clone was picked up a small number of times. The chain links TRBV7-9 to TRBJ2-7; 9 bases map to TRBD1. The CDR3 extends over 17 amino acids. The V segment lost 0 bases and the J segment 3 bases; nucleotides outside the gene matches: 9. In germline, CDR1 is SEHNR, CDR2 FQNEAQ (reference sequence). Here the CDR3 reads CASSLALSQGAIYEQYF. CDR3 sequence (DNA): TGTGCCAGCAGCTTAGCATTGTCACAGGGGGCAATCTACGAGCAGTACTTC.

This rearrangement joins TRBV30 to TRBJ2-2, with unresolved D. V lost 0 bases to trimming and J lost 4 bases, with 3 bases between them. This CDR3 is 12 amino acids long. CDR1 and CDR2 (germline): GTSNPN, SVGIG (reference sequence). The DNA for the CDR3 is TGTGCCTGGAGTGTTGCCACCGGGGAGCTGTTTTTT. Translating it yields CAWSVATGELFF.

This clone was seen repeatedly, ten times or more. The V and J genes are TRBV7-2 and TRBJ1-1; D remains unclear. This CDR3 is 11 amino acids long. Trimming took off 5 bases at V and 10 bases at J, with 11 bases between the two ends. Germline values: CDR1 SGHTA, CDR2 FQGNSA. CDR3: CASSLGWGAFF. The CDR3 DNA follows: TGTGCCAGCAGCCTAGGTTGGGGAGCTTTCTTT.

This clone appeared many times. The genes are TRBV6-6 and TRBJ2-4; 10 bases line up with TRBD1. Germline lookup yields CDR1 MNHNY and CDR2 SVGAGI (reference sequence). The trim removed 6 bases at V and 7 bases at J, leaving 9 bases unmatched. This CDR3 contains 15 residues. The CDR3 sequence: CASRPGQGVGNIQYF. Written as DNA, the CDR3 is TGTGCCAGCAGGCCAGGACAGGGGGTAGGGAACATTCAGTACTTC.

The chain links TRBV21-1 to TRBJ2-7. TRBV21-1 corresponds to a pseudogene. CDR3 length: 16 amino acids. CDR3: CASSTLTGTSNTEQYF. The DNA of the CDR3 is TGTGCCAGCAGCACCCTTACCGGGACGTCGAATACCGAGCAGTACTTC.

The chain recombines TRBV5-1 with TRBJ2-3; 10 positions agree with TRBD1. This CDR3 contains 16 residues. V trimming: 4 bases; J trimming: 2 bases; junction bases outside the gene matches: 7. Per germline, CDR1 SGHRS and CDR2 YFSETQ. CDR3 residues: CASSDRDRGLTDTQYF. CDR3 nucleotide sequence: TGCGCCAGCAGCGACCGGGACAGGGGCCTCACAGATACGCAGTATTTT.

J is TRBJ2-2 and V is TRBV5-1; no clear D gene. This CDR3 comprises 14 residues. Germline CDR1 SGHRS, CDR2 YFSETQ. V was clipped by 0 bases and J by 0 bases, with 3 bases between them. The CDR3 DNA is TGCGCCAGCAGCTTGGCGGCGAACACCGGGGAGCTGTTTTTT. Its translation: CASSLAANTGELFF.

This clone appeared once. The chain links TRBV7-3 to TRBJ2-7; D assignment may be TRBD1 or TRBD2 (5 bases each). The germline CDR1 and CDR2 sequences are SGHTA and FQGTGA. V was cut by 4 bases and J by 6 bases, with 16 bases left in between. CDR3 length: 14 residues. The CDR3 DNA reads as TGTGCCAGCAGCTCCTCCGGGACGGTCCCCGAGCAGTACTTC. It is translated as CASSSSGTVPEQYF.

V is TRBV30 and J is TRBJ1-1; 7 bases are shared with TRBD1. The CDR3 extends over 14 amino acids. Germline trimming cut 0 bases from V and 5 bases from J; bases unmatched to any gene: 6. Germline assignment: CDR1 GTSNPN and CDR2 SVGIG (reference sequence). The CDR3 loop is CAWSVSGGKTEAFF. CDR3 DNA sequence: TGTGCCTGGAGTGTATCAGGGGGTAAGACTGAAGCTTTCTTT.

V and J are TRBV5-6 and TRBJ1-1, with a weak D call TRBD1 (6 bases). Germline CDR1 reads SGHDT; CDR2 reads YYEEEE. The CDR3 covers 14 residues. Trimming removed 1 base at V and 3 bases at J, with 10 bases between. CDR3 sequence (DNA): TGTGCCAGCAGCTTGTACAGGGCCCACACTGAAGCTTTCTTT. Translated: CASSLYRAHTEAFF.

The V call is TRBV4-1, the J call TRBJ1-1, with a tentative D call TRBD1 (6 bases). CDR1 and CDR2 from the germline V gene are MGHRA and YSYEKL. The CDR3 totals 14 residues. Trimming removed 4 bases from V and 1 base from J, with 10 bases in between. The CDR3 sequence: CASSPPGQNTEAFF. In nucleotides, the CDR3 is TGCGCCAGCAGCCCACCGGGACAGAACACTGAAGCTTTCTTT.

The genes are TRBV29-1 and TRBJ1-1; D perhaps matches TRBD1 (5 bases). CDR1 and CDR2 from the germline V gene are SQVTM and ANQGSEA. CDR3 length: 10 amino acids. The V end lost 6 bases, the J end lost 8 bases, and 10 bases lay between the germline ends. The CDR3 is CSVSGGEAFF. CDR3 coding DNA: TGCAGCGTCTCCGGGGGGGAAGCTTTCTTT.

This clone was seen a few times. The rearrangement uses TRBV30 and TRBJ2-3, with 9 positions matching TRBD1. The ends lost 5 bases at V and 1 base at J; junction bases unmatched: 4. Per the germline V gene, CDR1 is GTSNPN and CDR2 is SVGIG (reference sequence). There are 14 residues in the CDR3. CDR3 loop: CAWSTGGGTDTQYF. Written as DNA, the CDR3 is TGTGCCTGGTCGACAGGGGGGGGCACAGATACGCAGTATTTT.

This clone was counted between two and nine times. V and J are TRBV30 and TRBJ2-7; D possibly uses TRBD1 or TRBD2 (5 bases each). The CDR3 has 12 residues. Trimming removed 0 bases from V and 4 bases from J, with 7 bases in between. Germline loops: CDR1 GTSNPN, CDR2 SVGIG (reference sequence). DNA of the CDR3: TGTGCCTGGAGTGTAGAGGGGTACGAGCAGTACTTC. As protein: CAWSVEGYEQYF.

This rearrangement joins TRBV19 to TRBJ2-1; 12 bases match TRBD1. The junction had 9 bases not matched to a gene; V was cut back by 4 bases and J by 8 bases. This CDR3 has 16 residues. Germline V gives CDR1 LNHDA, CDR2 SQIVND (reference sequence). The CDR3, as DNA: TGTGCCAGTAGTACCGGGACAGGGGGCCTAGGGGATGAGCAGTTCTTC. It is translated as CASSTGTGGLGDEQFF.

V is TRBV19 and J is TRBJ2-3; perhaps TRBD1 as D (6 bases). V was shortened by 7 bases and J by 6 bases, with 14 bases between the two germline ends. This CDR3 comprises 13 residues. In germline, CDR1 is LNHDA, CDR2 SQIVND (reference sequence). CDR3 in amino acids: CASTAGVGDTQYF. The DNA of the CDR3 is TGTGCCAGTACGGCAGGGGTAGGGGATACGCAGTATTTT.

The gene calls are TRBV27 and TRBJ2-7, with 7 bases lining up with TRBD1. The germline V gene has CDR1 MNHEY and CDR2 SMNVEV (reference sequence). The V segment lost 6 bases and the J segment 0 bases; nucleotides outside the gene matches: 8. There are 15 residues in the CDR3. In DNA, the CDR3 is TGTGCCAGCAGAGGAATCAGGGGGTTCTCCTACGAGCAGTACTTC. Translation: CASRGIRGFSYEQYF.

Only a few counts were recorded for this clone. The chain couples TRBV5-7 to TRBJ1-6; TRBD1 matches 9 bases. TRBV5-7 is marked as an open reading frame, function uncertain. The J segment lost 8 bases and the V segment lost 4 bases, leaving 10 bases of the junction unmatched. The CDR3 spans 16 residues. In DNA, the CDR3 is TGTGCCAGCAGCGTGGCTGGACAGGGGAGGCATTCACCCCTCCACTTT. This encodes CASSVAGQGRHSPLHF.

This sequence joins TRBV30 and TRBJ2-7, with TRBD1 matching over 7 bases. Germline CDR1 and CDR2: GTSNPN and SVGIG (reference sequence). The CDR3 contains 15 residues. The V segment lost 3 bases and the J segment 2 bases; nucleotides outside the gene matches: 10. CDR3 DNA: TGTGCCTGGAGATCCAGACAGGGCTATACCTACGAGCAGTACTTC. Its translation: CAWRSRQGYTYEQYF.

The genes are TRBV19 and TRBJ1-1; 8 bases fit TRBD1. This CDR3 region has 13 residues. The ends lost 9 bases at V and 6 bases at J; junction bases unmatched: 9. Germline lookup yields CDR1 LNHDA and CDR2 SQIVND (reference sequence). CDR3 loop: CASDRTGTAEAFF. In DNA, the CDR3 is TGTGCCAGCGATAGGACAGGGACGGCTGAAGCTTTCTTT.

This clone is a singleton in its sample. This rearrangement joins TRBV19 to TRBJ1-2; 10 nucleotides align to TRBD1. The ends lost 2 bases at V and 5 bases at J; junction bases unmatched: 5. The CDR3 contains 15 residues. Germline lookup yields CDR1 LNHDA and CDR2 SQIVND (reference sequence). The CDR3 sequence is CASSIRTGGWYGYTF. Here the CDR3 DNA reads TGTGCCAGTAGTATACGGACAGGGGGATGGTATGGCTACACCTTC.

The CDR3 loop reads CSGKGQSYNEQFF. DNA of the CDR3: TGCAGCGGGAAAGGGCAGTCCTACAATGAGCAGTTCTTC. The J gene is TRBJ2-1, the V gene TRBV29-1; no reliable D call. Trimming stripped 7 bases from V and 1 base from J, with 11 bases between. The CDR3 length is 13 residues. Germline V gene lookup returns CDR1 SQVTM and CDR2 ANQGSEA.

This clone appeared a single time. The chain couples TRBV30 to TRBJ2-1, with D tentatively TRBD2 (6 bases). Germline V gives CDR1 GTSNPN, CDR2 SVGIG (reference sequence). The CDR3 loop spans 15 amino acids. With 5 bases removed from V and 0 bases from J, the gap between germline ends came to 14 bases. CDR3 DNA sequence: TGTGCCTGGGGTCAGGACTATCTCTCCTACAATGAGCAGTTCTTC. Protein sequence: CAWGQDYLSYNEQFF. The full variable domain, its missing parts supplied by reference TRBV30 and TRBJ2-1, is SQTIHQWPATLVQPVGSPLSLECTVEGTSNPNLYWYRQAAGRGLQLLFYSVGIGQISSEVPQNLSASRPQDRQFILSSKKLLLSDSGFYLCAWGQDYLSYNEQFFGPGTRLTVL.

This sequence joins TRBV7-2 and TRBJ1-2; D perhaps matches TRBD1 (6 bases). CDR3 length: 13 residues. The V gene lost 0 bases and the J gene lost 5 bases, with 7 bases spanning the gap. Germline CDR1 and CDR2: SGHTA and FQGNSA. Here the CDR3 DNA reads TGTGCCAGCAGCTTAGCTGGACAGTATGGCTACACCTTC. It codes for CASSLAGQYGYTF.

The V gene is TRBV4-1, the J gene TRBJ2-7, with D perhaps matching TRBD1 or TRBD2 (5 bases each). The germline CDR1 and CDR2 sequences are MGHRA and YSYEKL. Trimming took 4 bases from V and 4 from J, leaving 11 bases between them. CDR3 length: 13 amino acids. This CDR3 reads CASSRPGSYEQYF. In nucleotides, the CDR3 is TGCGCCAGCAGCCGACCAGGGAGTTACGAGCAGTACTTC.

This sequence joins TRBV29-1 and TRBJ2-1; D gene uncertain. This CDR3 contains 13 residues. Germline CDR1 reads SQVTM; CDR2 reads ANQGSEA. V gave up 5 bases and J gave up 6 bases, with 14 bases separating them. The CDR3, as DNA: TGCAGCGTTATTTTGGGTGGTAGCAATGAGCAGTTCTTC. This encodes CSVILGGSNEQFF.

The V and J genes are TRBV2 and TRBJ2-7; TRBD2 matches at 11 bases. The CDR3 is made up of 14 amino acids. Per the germline V gene, CDR1 is SNHLY and CDR2 is FYNNEI. Trimming took 4 bases from V and 3 from J; bases not matched to a gene: 2. The CDR3 here is CASSAGLAGYEQYF. CDR3 DNA sequence: TGTGCCAGCAGTGCAGGACTAGCGGGCTACGAGCAGTACTTC.